One sample yielded the 3 T cell receptor beta chains listed below, sequenced in a study of PD-1 blockade in classical Hodgkin lymphoma. With no exception, relapse followed autologous stem cell transplantation in all patients, and brentuximab vedotin exposure varied. Magnetic negative selection of thawed PBMCs was the method by which CD4+ T cells were purified. TCRdb's table, derived via immunoSEQ multiplex PCR, lists solely in-frame clones and lacks some. Among roughly 25,000 clones listed, 84% were seen once. The specimen comprised CD4+ T cells from blood, sampled at baseline. These receptors came from a human donor with classical Hodgkin lymphoma.

The CDR3 DNA sequence: TGTGCCATCAGTGAGTCCCTGGGCGCGAGTCAATTCGGTGGCGAGCAGTACTTC. Translating it yields CAISESLGASQFGGEQYF. The chain joins TRBV10-3 to TRBJ2-7; no reliable D call. Germline CDR1 is ENHRY and CDR2 is SYGVKD. The CDR3 sequence is 18 residues long. Trimming took off 0 bases at V and 6 bases at J, with 24 bases between the two ends.

The chain uses TRBV7-2 and TRBJ2-7; no reliable D call. Trimming took 5 bases from V and 2 from J, leaving 13 bases between them. Looked up from germline, CDR1 is SGHTA and CDR2 is FQGNSA. The CDR3 extends over 14 amino acids. The CDR3 region is CASSLWTSPYEQYF. Written as DNA, the CDR3 is TGTGCCAGCAGCCTTTGGACCTCCCCCTACGAGCAGTACTTC.

The chain employs TRBV4-3 and TRBJ1-5; 10 bases align to TRBD1. With V trimmed by 0 bases and J by 7 bases, 6 bases remained unmatched. Germline assignment: CDR1 LGHNA and CDR2 YSLEER. This CDR3 is 16 amino acids long. The CDR3 loop reads CASSQDPGTGEQPQHF. CDR3 DNA sequence: TGCGCCAGCAGCCAAGATCCCGGGACAGGGGAGCAGCCCCAGCATTTT.